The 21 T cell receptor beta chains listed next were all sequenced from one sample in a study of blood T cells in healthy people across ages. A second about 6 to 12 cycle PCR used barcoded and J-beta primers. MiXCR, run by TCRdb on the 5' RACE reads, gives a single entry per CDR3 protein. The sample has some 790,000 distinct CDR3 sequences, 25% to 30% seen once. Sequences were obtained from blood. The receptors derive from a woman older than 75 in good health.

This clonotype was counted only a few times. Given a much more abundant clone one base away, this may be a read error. CDR3 bases: TGTGCCAGCAAACGTCGGGAGGGATACAATGAGCAGTACTTC. Residues: CASKRREGYNEQYF. This chain uses TRBV6-2 or TRBV6-3 with TRBJ2-5, with 8 bases matching TRBD2. Germline CDR1 is MNHEY and CDR2 is SVGEGT. V trimming: 7 bases; J trimming: 11 bases; junction bases outside the gene matches: 15. The CDR3 runs to 14 residues.

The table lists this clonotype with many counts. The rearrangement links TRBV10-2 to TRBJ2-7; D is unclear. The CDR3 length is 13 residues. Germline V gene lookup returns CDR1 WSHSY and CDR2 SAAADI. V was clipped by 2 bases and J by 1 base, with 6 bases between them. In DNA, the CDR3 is TGCGCCAGCAGTGAGAGTGGATCCTACGAGCAGTACTTC. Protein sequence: CASSESGSYEQYF.

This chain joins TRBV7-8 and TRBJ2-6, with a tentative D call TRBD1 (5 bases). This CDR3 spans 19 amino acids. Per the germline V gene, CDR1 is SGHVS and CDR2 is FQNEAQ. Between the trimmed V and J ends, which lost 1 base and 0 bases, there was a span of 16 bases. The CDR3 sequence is CASSLVADIGISGANVLTF. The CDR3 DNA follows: TGTGCCAGCAGCTTAGTGGCGGACATAGGAATCTCTGGGGCCAACGTCCTGACTTTC.

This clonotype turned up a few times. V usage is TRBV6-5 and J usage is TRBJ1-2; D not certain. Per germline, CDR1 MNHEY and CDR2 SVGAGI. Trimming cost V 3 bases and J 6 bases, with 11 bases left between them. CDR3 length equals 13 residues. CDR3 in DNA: TGTGCCAGCAGTTATGAGGGTCTTAATGGCTACACCTTC. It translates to CASSYEGLNGYTF.

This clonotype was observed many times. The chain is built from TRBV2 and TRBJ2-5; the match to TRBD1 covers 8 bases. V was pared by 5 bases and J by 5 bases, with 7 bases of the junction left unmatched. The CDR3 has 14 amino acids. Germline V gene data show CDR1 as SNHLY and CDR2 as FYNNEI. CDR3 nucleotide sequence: TGTGCCAGCAGTCCGGACAGGGCTGGGGAGACCCAGTACTTC. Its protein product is CASSPDRAGETQYF.

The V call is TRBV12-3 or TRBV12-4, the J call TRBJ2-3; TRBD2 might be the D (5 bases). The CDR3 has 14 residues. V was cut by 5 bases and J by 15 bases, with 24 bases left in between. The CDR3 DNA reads TGTGCCAGCAGTACGAGCGGAGGCACAGATACGGAATATTTT. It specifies CASSTSGGTDTEYF.

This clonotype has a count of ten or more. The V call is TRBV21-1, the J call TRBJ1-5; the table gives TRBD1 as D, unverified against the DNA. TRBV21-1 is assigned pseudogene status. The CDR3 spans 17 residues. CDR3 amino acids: CASSKGRGRNNNQPQHF. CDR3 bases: TGTGCCAGCAGCAAAGGCAGGGGGCGAAACAACAATCAGCCCCAGCATTTT.

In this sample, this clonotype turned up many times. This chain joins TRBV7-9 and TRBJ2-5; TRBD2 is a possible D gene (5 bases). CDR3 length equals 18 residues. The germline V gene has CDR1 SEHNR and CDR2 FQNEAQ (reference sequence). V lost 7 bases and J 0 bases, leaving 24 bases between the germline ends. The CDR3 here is CASTISDSTILYQETQYF. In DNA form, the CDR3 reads TGTGCCAGCACCATTAGCGACTCGACCATCTTGTACCAAGAGACCCAGTACTTC. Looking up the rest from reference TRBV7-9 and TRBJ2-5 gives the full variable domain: DTGVSQNPRHKITKRGQNVTFRCDPISEHNRLYWYRQTLGQGPEFLTYFQNEAQLEKSRLLSDRFSAERPKGSFSTLEIQRTEQGDSAMYLCASTISDSTILYQETQYFGPGTRLLVL.

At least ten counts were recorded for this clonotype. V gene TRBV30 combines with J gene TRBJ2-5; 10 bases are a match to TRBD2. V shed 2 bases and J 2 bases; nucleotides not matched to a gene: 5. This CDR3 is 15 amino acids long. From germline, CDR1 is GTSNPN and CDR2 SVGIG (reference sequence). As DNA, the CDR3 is TGTGCCTGGAGTTTCGGTAGCGGGGGGCAAGAGACCCAGTACTTC. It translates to CAWSFGSGGQETQYF.

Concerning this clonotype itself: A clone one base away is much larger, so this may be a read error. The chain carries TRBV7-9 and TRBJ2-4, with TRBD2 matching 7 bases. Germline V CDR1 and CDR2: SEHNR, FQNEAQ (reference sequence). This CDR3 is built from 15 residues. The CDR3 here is CASGLLQGGSNIQYF. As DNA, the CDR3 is TGTGCCAGCGGCTTATTGCAGGGAGGGTCAAACATTCAGTACTTC.

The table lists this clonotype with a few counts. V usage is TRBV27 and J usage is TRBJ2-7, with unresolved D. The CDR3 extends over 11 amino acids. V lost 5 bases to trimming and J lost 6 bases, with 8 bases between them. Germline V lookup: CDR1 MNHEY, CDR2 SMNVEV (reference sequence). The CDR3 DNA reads TGTGCCAGCAGTAACGGGCCCGAGCAGTACTTC. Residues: CASSNGPEQYF.

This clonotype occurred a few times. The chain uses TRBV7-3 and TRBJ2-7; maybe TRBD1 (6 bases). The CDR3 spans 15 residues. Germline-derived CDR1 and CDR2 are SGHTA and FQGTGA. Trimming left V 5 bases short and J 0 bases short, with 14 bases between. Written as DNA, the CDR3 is TGTGCCAGCAGCCTACACAGGGCTAGCTCCTACGAGCAGTACTTC. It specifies CASSLHRASSYEQYF.

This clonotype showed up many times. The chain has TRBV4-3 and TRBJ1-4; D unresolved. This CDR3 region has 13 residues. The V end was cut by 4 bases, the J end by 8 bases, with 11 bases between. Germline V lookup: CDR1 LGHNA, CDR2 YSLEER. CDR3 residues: CASSRRIGEKLFF. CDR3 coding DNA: TGCGCCAGCAGCCGCAGGATTGGGGAAAAACTGTTTTTT.

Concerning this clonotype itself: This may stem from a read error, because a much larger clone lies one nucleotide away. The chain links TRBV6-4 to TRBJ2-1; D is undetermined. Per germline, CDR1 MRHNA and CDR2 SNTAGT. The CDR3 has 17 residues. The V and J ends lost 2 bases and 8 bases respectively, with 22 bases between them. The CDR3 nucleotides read TGTGCCAGCAGTGACATATCTATAGACACTTCTCGGGATGAGCAGTTCTTC. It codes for CASSDISIDTSRDEQFF.

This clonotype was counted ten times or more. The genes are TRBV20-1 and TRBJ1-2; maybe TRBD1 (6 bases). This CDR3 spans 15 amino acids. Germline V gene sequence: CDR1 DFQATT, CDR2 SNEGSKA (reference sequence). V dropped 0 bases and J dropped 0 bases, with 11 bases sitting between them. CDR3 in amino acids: CSARETGRANYGYTF. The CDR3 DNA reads TGCAGTGCTAGAGAAACAGGGAGGGCTAACTATGGCTACACCTTC.

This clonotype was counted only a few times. This CDR3 is CASRLTTGRKVNSPLHF. The DNA for the CDR3 is TGTGCCAGCAGACTTACTACCGGACGGAAAGTTAATTCACCCCTCCACTTT. The rearrangement links TRBV28 to TRBJ1-6; unclear D gene. V was trimmed by 6 bases and J by 6 bases, leaving 21 bases between them. This CDR3 is 17 amino acids long. The germline CDR1 and CDR2 sequences are MDHEN and SYDVKM.

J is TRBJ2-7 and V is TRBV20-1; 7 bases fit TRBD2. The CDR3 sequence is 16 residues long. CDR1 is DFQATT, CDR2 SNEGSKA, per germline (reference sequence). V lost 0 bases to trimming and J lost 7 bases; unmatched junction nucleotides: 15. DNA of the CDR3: TGCAGTGCTAGAGATCAGGGAGGGGCTATCGACAATGAGCAGTACTTC. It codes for CSARDQGGAIDNEQYF.

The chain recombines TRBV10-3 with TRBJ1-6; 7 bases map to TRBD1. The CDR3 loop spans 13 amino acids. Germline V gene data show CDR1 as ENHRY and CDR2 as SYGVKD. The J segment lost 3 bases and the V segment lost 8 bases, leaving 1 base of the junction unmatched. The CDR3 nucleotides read TGTGCCATCGGGGACAGCTATAATTCACCCCTCCACTTT. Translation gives CAIGDSYNSPLHF.

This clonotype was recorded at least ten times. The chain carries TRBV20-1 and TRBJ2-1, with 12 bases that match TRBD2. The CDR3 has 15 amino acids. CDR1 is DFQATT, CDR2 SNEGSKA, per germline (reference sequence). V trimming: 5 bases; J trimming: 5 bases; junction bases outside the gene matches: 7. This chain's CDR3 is CSAPLTSGGHNEQFF. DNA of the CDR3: TGCAGTGCTCCATTGACTAGCGGGGGACACAATGAGCAGTTCTTC.

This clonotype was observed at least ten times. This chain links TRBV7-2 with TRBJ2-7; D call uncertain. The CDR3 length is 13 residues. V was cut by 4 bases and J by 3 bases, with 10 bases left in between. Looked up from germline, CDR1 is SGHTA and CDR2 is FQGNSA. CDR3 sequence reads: CASSSLDNYEQYF. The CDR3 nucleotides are TGTGCCAGCAGCTCTCTCGACAACTACGAGCAGTACTTC.

DNA of the CDR3: TGCGCCAGCAGCTCGGGACAGGGGGAAGGCAATCAGCCCCAGCATTTT. Translated, it gives CASSSGQGEGNQPQHF. This chain links TRBV5-1 with TRBJ1-5, with 11 bases identical to TRBD1. Germline V lookup: CDR1 SGHRS, CDR2 YFSETQ. The trim removed 3 bases at V and 2 bases at J, leaving 4 bases unmatched. This CDR3 contains 16 residues. Filled out from reference TRBV5-1 and TRBJ1-5, the complete variable domain reads KAGVTQTPRYLIKTRGQQVTLSCSPISGHRSVSWYQQTPGQGLQFLFEYFSETQRNKGNFPGRFSGRQFSNSRSEMNVSTLELGDSALYLCASSSGQGEGNQPQHFGDGTRLSIL.